The 24 T cell receptor beta chains below all came from one sample that was sequenced in a study of PD-1 blockade in classical Hodgkin lymphoma. All patients relapsed after autologous stem cell transplantation, and brentuximab vedotin exposure varied. Here immunoSEQ multiplex PCR was the method, and the copy in TCRdb shows in-frame clones only, minus some. The data contain 95,000 to 100,000 clones, approximately 90% of them seen just once; the ten biggest clones take up around 7%. The sample here was peripheral blood mononuclear cells (PBMCs), taken before the second cycle of nivolumab. The receptors derive from a human donor with classical Hodgkin lymphoma.

This clone was seen more than once but under ten times. V and J are TRBV29-1 and TRBJ1-1; D is possibly TRBD1 (6 bases). This CDR3 is built from 13 residues. With 7 bases removed from V and 5 bases from J, the gap between germline ends came to 17 bases. Germline loops: CDR1 SQVTM, CDR2 ANQGSEA. CDR3 sequence (DNA): TGCAGCGCTTCACACAGGGAGGGGACTGAAGCTTTCTTT. Translated, it gives CSASHREGTEAFF.

The chain is built from TRBV6-5 and TRBJ1-2; possibly TRBD1 for D (6 bases). Germline loops: CDR1 MNHEY, CDR2 SVGAGI. The CDR3 covers 14 residues. V gave up 6 bases and J gave up 4 bases, with 15 bases separating them. This CDR3 reads CASSTPGRGYGYTF. CDR3 nucleotides: TGTGCCAGCAGCACCCCTGGCAGGGGCTATGGCTACACCTTC.

This chain joins TRBV9 and TRBJ1-1, with 8 bases matching TRBD1. The CDR3 length is 15 residues. V shed 3 bases, J shed 3 bases, and the junction held 7 bases outside the gene matches. In germline, CDR1 is SGDLS, CDR2 YYNGEE. CDR3 coding DNA: TGTGCCAGCAGCGCGATACAGGGGGGGTACACTGAAGCTTTCTTT. It specifies CASSAIQGGYTEAFF. Complete variable domain (other parts from reference TRBV9 and TRBJ1-1): DSGVTQTPKHLITATGQRVTLRCSPRSGDLSVYWYQQSLDQGLQFLIQYYNGEERAKGNILERFSAQQFPDLHSELNLSSLELGDSALYFCASSAIQGGYTEAFFGQGTRLTVV.

The chain recombines TRBV19 with TRBJ1-2; 8 nucleotides match TRBD1. The V segment lost 3 bases and the J segment 8 bases; nucleotides outside the gene matches: 11. The CDR3 runs to 15 residues. Looked up from germline, CDR1 is LNHDA and CDR2 is SQIVND (reference sequence). DNA of the CDR3: TGTGCCAGTAGTATGACTAGGACCTCAGGGGGCGGCTACACCTTC. Translation: CASSMTRTSGGGYTF.

The rearrangement joins TRBV6-6 to TRBJ1-2; D gene uncertain. Trimming cost V 6 bases and J 3 bases, with 14 bases left between them. The CDR3 is 14 residues long. From germline, CDR1 is MNHNY and CDR2 SVGAGI (reference sequence). CDR3 protein: CASSRATGDYGYTF. The CDR3 region has the DNA TGTGCCAGCAGCCGCGCGACGGGAGACTATGGCTACACCTTC.

The J gene is TRBJ1-1, the V gene TRBV5-1; D uncertain. Germline lookup yields CDR1 SGHRS and CDR2 YFSETQ. The germline V and J ends were trimmed by 0 bases and 3 bases, with 9 bases remaining between them. The length of the CDR3 is 14 residues. The DNA of the CDR3 is TGCGCCAGCAGCTTGGTAACGAAGGACACTGAAGCTTTCTTT. It codes for CASSLVTKDTEAFF.

V and J are TRBV27 and TRBJ2-7; 12 bases are a match to TRBD1. Germline CDR1 is MNHEY and CDR2 is SMNVEV (reference sequence). Trimming at V came to 4 bases and at J to 6 bases, leaving 7 bases not matched to a gene. This CDR3 region has 15 residues. CDR3 sequence: CASSSGGTGGFEQYF. The CDR3 bases are TGTGCCAGCAGTTCGGGTGGGACAGGGGGCTTCGAGCAGTACTTC.

V and J are TRBV29-1 and TRBJ1-1; D unresolved. Germline assignment: CDR1 SQVTM and CDR2 ANQGSEA. V was shortened by 5 bases and J by 4 bases, with 14 bases between the two germline ends. There are 13 residues in the CDR3. The CDR3 loop reads CSVFSHSGTEAFF. CDR3 DNA sequence: TGCAGCGTTTTCTCCCACTCGGGCACTGAAGCTTTCTTT.

The chain is built from TRBV5-8 and TRBJ2-1, with 9 bases aligning to TRBD2. V dropped 4 bases and J dropped 4; count of bases not matched to a gene: 6. CDR1 is SGHTS and CDR2 is YDEGEE in the germline V gene. The CDR3 extends over 15 amino acids. CDR3 residues: CASSISGGGYNEQFF. The CDR3, as DNA: TGTGCCAGCAGCATTAGCGGGGGCGGTTACAATGAGCAGTTCTTC.

V and J are TRBV4-3 and TRBJ1-2; D possibly corresponds to TRBD1 (5 bases). This CDR3 is 14 amino acids long. The germline gives CDR1 LGHNA, CDR2 YSLEER. V was pared by 0 bases and J by 2 bases, with 7 bases between. This chain's CDR3 is CASSQDHRNYGYTF. In nucleotides, the CDR3 is TGCGCCAGCAGCCAAGATCACAGGAACTATGGCTACACCTTC.

This chain uses TRBV6-6 with TRBJ1-2, with D hard to call. CDR3 length equals 15 residues. Trimming shortened V by 2 bases and J by 3 bases, and 13 bases separated the two germline ends. Germline CDR1 reads MNHNY; CDR2 reads SVGAGI (reference sequence). This CDR3 reads CASSYTIGSDYGYTF. The CDR3 DNA sequence: TGTGCCAGCAGTTACACGATCGGGTCGGACTATGGCTACACCTTC.

The chain recombines TRBV4-2 with TRBJ2-7, with D possibly matching TRBD2 (5 bases). Between the trimmed V and J ends, which lost 0 bases and 2 bases, there was a span of 11 bases. There are 15 residues in the CDR3. Germline assignment: CDR1 LGHNA and CDR2 YNFKEQ. The chain's CDR3 is CASSQEADGPYEQYF. In nucleotides, the CDR3 is TGTGCCAGCAGCCAAGAAGCGGACGGACCCTACGAGCAGTACTTC.

The chain is built from TRBV6-6 and TRBJ2-1; tentatively, D is TRBD1 (6 bases). Per the germline V gene, CDR1 is MNHNY and CDR2 is SVGAGI (reference sequence). This CDR3 spans 12 amino acids. V lost 4 bases and J 8 bases, leaving 9 bases between the germline ends. The CDR3 DNA follows: TGTGCCAGCAGTTCACAGGGATATGAGCAGTTCTTC. Translation gives CASSSQGYEQFF.

This clone was recorded a few times. The chain links TRBV7-2 to TRBJ2-5; 9 bases match TRBD2. The CDR3 consists of 14 residues. V lost 2 bases to trimming and J lost 4 bases; unmatched junction nucleotides: 2. Germline V gives CDR1 SGHTA, CDR2 FQGNSA. The CDR3 DNA is TGTGCCAGCAGCTTACAGCGGGGGGCAGAGACCCAGTACTTC. Translated, it gives CASSLQRGAETQYF. Complete variable domain (other parts from reference TRBV7-2 and TRBJ2-5): GAGVSQSPSNKVTEKGKDVELRCDPISGHTALYWYRQSLGQGLEFLIYFQGNSAPDKSGLPSDRFSAERTGGSVSTLTIQRTQQEDSAVYLCASSLQRGAETQYFGPGTRLLVL.

The J gene is TRBJ2-3, the V gene TRBV29-1; D not resolved. The V gene's germline CDR1 is SQVTM and CDR2 ANQGSEA. V gave up 0 bases and J gave up 3 bases, with 10 bases separating them. The CDR3 length is 14 residues. The CDR3 sequence: CSVEEGAVTDTQYF. The CDR3 DNA is TGCAGCGTTGAAGAAGGTGCGGTGACAGATACGCAGTATTTT.

V gene TRBV4-1 combines with J gene TRBJ1-2; D is unclear. V lost 1 base, J lost 2 bases, and 14 bases lay in between. This CDR3 is built from 16 residues. Germline values: CDR1 MGHRA, CDR2 YSYEKL. The CDR3 nucleotides read TGCGCCAGCAGCCAAGGGGAGTGGGTTAGGAACTATGGCTACACCTTC. Its translation is CASSQGEWVRNYGYTF.

The chain is built from TRBV6-5 and TRBJ2-5; possibly TRBD2 for D (6 bases). Trimming cost V 5 bases and J 5 bases, with 12 bases left between them. Germline CDR1 and CDR2: MNHEY and SVGAGI. The CDR3 is made up of 13 amino acids. The CDR3 coding sequence is TGTGCCAGCAGTCCCTGGAGGGCTGAGACCCAGTACTTC. As protein: CASSPWRAETQYF.

V is TRBV15 and J is TRBJ2-5; TRBD2 might be the D (5 bases). Germline V gene data show CDR1 as LNHNV and CDR2 as YYDKDF (reference sequence). V was clipped by 0 bases and J by 4 bases, with 12 bases between them. The CDR3 consists of 15 residues. The CDR3 coding sequence is TGTGCCACCAGCAGAGATCGCGGTGGAGGAGAGACCCAGTACTTC. This gives the protein CATSRDRGGGETQYF.

The chain employs TRBV5-6 and TRBJ1-5; 9 bases match TRBD1. V lost 0 bases, J lost 7 bases, and 5 bases stayed unmatched. The germline V gene encodes CDR1 SGHDT and CDR2 YYEEEE. CDR3 length equals 15 residues. The CDR3 nucleotides read TGTGCCAGCAGCTTGGGGACAGGGGTGGAACAGCCCCAGCATTTT. Translated: CASSLGTGVEQPQHF.

This clone was seen a single time. The V gene is TRBV19, the J gene TRBJ2-1; TRBD1 matches at 7 bases. Germline CDR1 LNHDA, CDR2 SQIVND (reference sequence). V lost 4 bases and J lost 2; bases outside the gene matches: 8. CDR3 length: 16 residues. In DNA, the CDR3 is TGTGCCAGTAGTACGCGATACAGGGGTGCCTACAATGAGCAGTTCTTC. Its protein product is CASSTRYRGAYNEQFF.

The chain links TRBV12-5 to TRBJ2-7, with D perhaps being TRBD1 or TRBD2 (5 bases each). In germline, CDR1 is LGHNT, CDR2 FRNRAP. Deletions cut 1 base from V and 4 bases from J, with 17 bases between. CDR3 length: 16 residues. The CDR3 DNA reads as TGTGCTAGTGGTTTGGGTCCCCGGGGACCCTCGTACGAGCAGTACTTC. This encodes CASGLGPRGPSYEQYF.

The rearrangement uses TRBV5-6 and TRBJ2-2, with D possibly matching TRBD1 (5 bases). The CDR3 is 14 residues long. Trimming removed 6 bases from V and 6 bases from J, with 15 bases in between. Germline assignment: CDR1 SGHDT and CDR2 YYEEEE. As DNA, the CDR3 is TGTGCCAGCAACCCAGGGATGGGGTCCGGGGAGCTGTTTTTT. Amino acids: CASNPGMGSGELFF.

The chain joins TRBV30 to TRBJ1-3, with D unresolved. Per germline, CDR1 GTSNPN and CDR2 SVGIG (reference sequence). Deletions cut 4 bases from V and 4 bases from J, with 5 bases between. This CDR3 region has 11 residues. The CDR3 DNA reads as TGTGCCTGGATCCCCGGAAACACCATATATTTT. As protein: CAWIPGNTIYF.

The chain carries TRBV4-2 and TRBJ1-4; D call uncertain. The CDR3 has 15 residues. The germline V gene has CDR1 LGHNA and CDR2 YNFKEQ. V shed 1 base and J shed 7 bases, with 13 bases lying between them. CDR3 coding DNA: TGTGCCAGCAGCCAAGTGGGCGGGAAAGGTGAAAAACTGTTTTTT. It is translated as CASSQVGGKGEKLFF.